Here is one T cell receptor beta chain with its context. Its specificity is unknown. The data were produced by immunoSEQ multiplex PCR, yet TCRdb's version contains in-frame clones alone and is incomplete. The sample records 24,000 or so clones, around 80% being singletons. The data derive from a study of neoadjuvant nivolumab and ipilimumab in lung cancer. On the study more broadly: The combination arm added day-1 ipilimumab 1 mg/kg to nivolumab 3 mg/kg on days 1, 15, 29.

Study results and limitations: Resected tumors had greater TCR richness and clonality than uninvolved lung. TCR clonality did not significantly correlate with pathologic tumor regression.

V was trimmed by 5 bases and J by 5 bases, leaving 15 bases between them. From germline, CDR1 is SGHVS and CDR2 FNYEAQ. This CDR3 is 15 amino acids long. The receptor was isolated from an adult with non-small cell lung cancer. The rearrangement uses TRBV7-6 and TRBJ2-2; D possibly matches TRBD1 or TRBD2 (6 bases each). The sequencing used peripheral blood, collected before neoadjuvant nivolumab, alone or with ipilimumab. CDR3 region: CASSRPGAGTGELFF. CDR3 DNA: TGTGCCAGCAGCCGCCCGGGGGCGGGGACCGGGGAGCTGTTTTTT.